The present TCR beta chain was sequenced within a study of T cell repertoires in aging, cancer and after chemotherapy. Overall study findings and caveats: Compared with age-matched healthy donors, untreated hematological or solid cancer patients showed higher blood TCR clonality.

A word on this clonotype: Its specificity is not known.

Amplification of TCR beta used genomic DNA extracted from peripheral blood. TRB rearrangements spanning V, D and J were amplified using mixed TRB-A/B primers. TCRdb fed the multiplex PCR reads into MiXCR, producing one record per CDR3 protein. Found here are around 1,900 distinct CDR3 sequences, less than 30% of them singletons; the top ten hold approximately 70%. Per the germline V gene, CDR1 is LNHDA and CDR2 is SQIVND (reference sequence). The ends were cut back, 10 bases at V and 7 bases at J, with 10 bases in the middle. CDR3 length equals 10 residues. The sequenced sample was blood. The chain has TRBV19 and TRBJ1-1, with D possibly matching TRBD1 (5 bases). The source is a human donor with a blood cancer. The donor label of this sample is uncertain. The CDR3 sequence: CATGGDEAFF. The CDR3 coding sequence is TGTGCCACTGGGGGGGATGAAGCTTTCTTT.